This entry is about one T cell receptor beta chain. This sample was included in a study of OX40 agonist ivuxolimab in advanced cancers. TCRdb's table, derived via immunoSEQ multiplex PCR, lists solely in-frame clones and lacks some. Here the sample spans about 110,000 clones, 91% being singletons. This sample comprised CD4+ or CD8+ T cells sorted from blood, obtained in a trial of the OX40 agonist ivuxolimab. This receptor was obtained from an adult with an advanced solid tumor such as melanoma, head and neck, liver or kidney cancer.

Here the CDR3 reads CASSSGLAGVETQYF. The CDR3 nucleotides read TGTGCCAGCAGTTCGGGACTAGCGGGAGTTGAGACCCAGTACTTC. V usage is TRBV6-6 and J usage is TRBJ2-5; 14 nucleotides match TRBD2. Per germline, CDR1 MNHNY and CDR2 SVGAGI (reference sequence). V gave up 4 bases and J gave up 5 bases; unmatched junction bases: 3. The CDR3 runs to 15 residues.